One and the same sample provided the 29 T cell receptor beta chains below, sequenced in a study of blood T cell repertoires in COVID-19. TCRdb keeps only in-frame clones here, not all; method: immunoSEQ multiplex PCR. The table shows a few hundred thousand clones, with around 90% occurring only once. The sequencing sample was made of PBMCs or T cells enriched from blood (not recorded which). The receptors shown here come from a woman under 40 who had recovered from COVID-19.

The rearrangement links TRBV6-5 to TRBJ2-7; 7 bases align to TRBD2. The CDR3 spans 14 residues. V trimming: 3 bases; J trimming: 6 bases; junction bases outside the gene matches: 8. The V gene's germline CDR1 is MNHEY and CDR2 SVGAGI. The chain's CDR3 is CASSYSGRWGEQYF. In DNA form, the CDR3 reads TGTGCCAGCAGTTATTCCGGGAGGTGGGGCGAGCAGTACTTC.

The rearrangement links TRBV9 to TRBJ2-3; 12 bases map to TRBD2. Germline lookup yields CDR1 SGDLS and CDR2 YYNGEE. The CDR3 spans 17 residues. Trimming took 3 bases from V and 2 from J; bases not matched to a gene: 7. The CDR3 DNA is TGTGCCAGCAGCGACCCTAGCGGGGGGGTCTTCACAGATACGCAGTATTTT. Its translation: CASSDPSGGVFTDTQYF.

This sequence joins TRBV6-5 and TRBJ1-6, with D perhaps matching TRBD1 (5 bases). This CDR3 is 12 amino acids long. V shed 6 bases and J shed 6 bases, with 6 bases lying between them. Germline lookup yields CDR1 MNHEY and CDR2 SVGAGI. The CDR3 loop reads CASSDSNSPLHF. DNA for the CDR3: TGTGCCAGCAGCGACAGTAATTCACCCCTCCACTTT.

This chain uses TRBV28 with TRBJ1-5; D call uncertain. V lost 4 bases, J lost 1 base, and 17 bases lay in between. The germline V gene has CDR1 MDHEN and CDR2 SYDVKM. CDR3 size: 17 residues. CDR3 DNA: TGTGCCAGCAGTTCCTCCCTCCGGGGTAGAAGCAATCAGCCCCAGCATTTT. This sequence encodes CASSSSLRGRSNQPQHF.

J is TRBJ1-1 and V is TRBV27; 7 nucleotides line up with TRBD1. CDR1 and CDR2 (germline): MNHEY, SMNVEV (reference sequence). V shed 2 bases, J shed 2 bases, and the junction held 5 bases outside the gene matches. CDR3 size: 15 residues. As DNA, the CDR3 is TGTGCCAGCAGTTTACTGGGACAGCCAAACACTGAAGCTTTCTTT. This gives the protein CASSLLGQPNTEAFF.

The chain employs TRBV11-3 and TRBJ2-5, with 12 bases matching TRBD1. With 8 bases clipped from V and 1 base from J, the junction kept 8 bases outside the gene matches. Per germline, CDR1 SGHNT and CDR2 YENEEA. There are 16 residues in the CDR3. The DNA of the CDR3 is TGTGCCAGCGGGGACAGGGGGCAGACGGGCCAAGAGACCCAGTACTTC. Translation: CASGDRGQTGQETQYF.

The chain links TRBV6-1 to TRBJ1-6, with a weak D call TRBD1 (5 bases). The V gene's germline CDR1 is MNHNS and CDR2 SASEGT. This CDR3 spans 17 amino acids. The V end lost 3 bases, the J end lost 9 bases, and 21 bases lay between the germline ends. The CDR3 reads CASSERRGAGSISPLHF. DNA for the CDR3: TGTGCCAGCAGTGAGAGGAGGGGCGCCGGTAGTATTTCACCCCTCCACTTT.

The CDR3 region has the DNA TGTGCCAGCAGTGATTATTTCAGGGCTCCTGGAGCTTTCTTT. This sequence encodes CASSDYFRAPGAFF. The rearrangement joins TRBV6-1 to TRBJ1-1; D is perhaps TRBD1 (5 bases). CDR1 and CDR2 from the germline V gene are MNHNS and SASEGT. V lost 3 bases, J lost 10 bases, and 18 bases lay in between. The CDR3 is made up of 14 amino acids.

The chain carries TRBV4-3 and TRBJ1-6, with TRBD1 as a possible D gene (5 bases). The length of the CDR3 is 15 residues. V lost 0 bases and J 10 bases, leaving 13 bases between the germline ends. Germline V lookup: CDR1 LGHNA, CDR2 YSLEER. Here the CDR3 reads CASSQDPPGGSPLHF. The DNA for the CDR3 is TGCGCCAGCAGCCAAGATCCCCCCGGGGGATCACCCCTCCACTTT.

V and J are TRBV28 and TRBJ1-2; unclear D gene. The CDR3 consists of 14 residues. Between the trimmed V and J ends, which lost 2 bases and 0 bases, there was a span of 7 bases. Germline-derived CDR1 and CDR2 are MDHEN and SYDVKM. The CDR3 region has the DNA TGTGCCAGCAGTTTACGGCGGCCTAACTATGGCTACACCTTC. It encodes CASSLRRPNYGYTF.

This chain connects TRBV18 to TRBJ1-6; D may be TRBD1 (6 bases). Germline-derived CDR1 and CDR2 are KGHSH and LQKENI. The CDR3 extends over 15 amino acids. V was pared by 2 bases and J by 10 bases, with 15 bases between. This CDR3 is CASSPAGGAYSPLHF. The CDR3 DNA is TGTGCCAGCTCACCAGCCGGGGGGGCTTACTCACCCCTCCACTTT.

This chain uses TRBV19 with TRBJ2-3, with TRBD2 as a possible D gene (6 bases). CDR1 is LNHDA and CDR2 is SQIVND in the germline V gene (reference sequence). V was pared by 3 bases and J by 14 bases, with 15 bases between. This CDR3 has 12 amino acids. CDR3 sequence (DNA): TGTGCCAGTAGTATTTGGCGGGGCCGGGTGTATTTT. This gives the protein CASSIWRGRVYF.

CDR3 in amino acids: CASSFGRENSPLHF. In DNA form, the CDR3 reads TGTGCCAGCAGCTTTGGGCGGGAGAATTCACCCCTCCACTTT. The chain carries TRBV5-4 and TRBJ1-6; the D is unclear. Trimming pared 2 bases from V and 7 bases from J, leaving 10 bases between. Germline loops: CDR1 SGHNT, CDR2 YYREEE (reference sequence). The CDR3 contains 14 residues.

This clone was seen only a few times. The CDR3 bases are TGTGCCAGCAGCCTGGACAGGGGGCAGGATCAGCCCCAGCATTTT. Its protein product is CASSLDRGQDQPQHF. V is TRBV5-4 and J is TRBJ1-5, with 11 bases aligning to TRBD1. Germline values: CDR1 SGHNT, CDR2 YYREEE (reference sequence). J was trimmed by 5 bases and V by 4 bases; bases with no gene match: 5. This CDR3 is 15 amino acids long.

V usage is TRBV5-4 and J usage is TRBJ1-2; D unclear. V lost 3 bases to trimming and J lost 8 bases, with 11 bases between them. CDR3 length: 12 residues. Germline CDR1 reads SGHNT; CDR2 reads YYREEE (reference sequence). The DNA for the CDR3 is TGTGCCAGCAGCTACAGAGTCGACGGCTACACCTTC. Its translation is CASSYRVDGYTF.

This clone was recorded once. The chain recombines TRBV18 with TRBJ1-4, with D maybe TRBD1 (6 bases). Germline CDR1 reads KGHSH; CDR2 reads LQKENI. Trimming shortened V by 0 bases and J by 8 bases, and 13 bases separated the two germline ends. The CDR3 has 15 residues. CDR3 coding DNA: TGTGCCAGCTCACCACCGGAAGGGGGTGGAGAAAAACTGTTTTTT. It codes for CASSPPEGGGEKLFF.

This sequence joins TRBV29-1 and TRBJ1-1; TRBD1 might be the D (6 bases). With 5 bases removed from V and 0 bases from J, the gap between germline ends came to 13 bases. The CDR3 is 14 amino acids. From germline, CDR1 is SQVTM and CDR2 ANQGSEA. In DNA, the CDR3 is TGCAGCGTTAGTACAGGGACCATGAACACTGAAGCTTTCTTT. Protein product: CSVSTGTMNTEAFF.

J is TRBJ2-2 and V is TRBV7-3; 8 bases agree with TRBD1. CDR3 length: 15 residues. Germline loops: CDR1 SGHTA, CDR2 FQGTGA. The trim removed 3 bases at V and 4 bases at J, leaving 4 bases unmatched. The DNA of the CDR3 is TGTGCCAGCAGCTTCAAAACAGGGGGCACCGGGGAGCTGTTTTTT. It encodes CASSFKTGGTGELFF.

The chain recombines TRBV30 with TRBJ1-4; 8 bases are shared with TRBD1. Germline V gives CDR1 GTSNPN, CDR2 SVGIG (reference sequence). The CDR3 covers 15 residues. V lost 4 bases to trimming and J lost 8 bases; unmatched junction nucleotides: 12. CDR3 sequence reads: CAWTRSGGVYEKLFF. In DNA form, the CDR3 reads TGTGCCTGGACAAGGTCAGGGGGCGTCTACGAAAAACTGTTTTTT.

The V call is TRBV6-5, the J call TRBJ1-3, with D unresolved. Germline lookup yields CDR1 MNHEY and CDR2 SVGAGI. Trimming shortened V by 0 bases and J by 0 bases, and 9 bases separated the two germline ends. The CDR3 covers 16 residues. CDR3 DNA sequence: TGTGCCAGCAGTTACTCTCCCAGGCCCTCTGGAAACACCATATATTTT. This gives the protein CASSYSPRPSGNTIYF.

The chain couples TRBV5-1 to TRBJ2-2, with TRBD1 matching over 9 bases. V shed 7 bases, J shed 4 bases, and the junction held 17 bases outside the gene matches. The CDR3 has 18 amino acids. Germline V gene data show CDR1 as SGHRS and CDR2 as YFSETQ. The CDR3 loop reads CASSARPLGQGVTGELFF. CDR3 nucleotide sequence: TGCGCCAGCTCCGCCCGCCCCTTGGGACAGGGCGTCACCGGGGAGCTGTTTTTT.

A single count supports this clone. The chain combines TRBV21-1 with TRBJ2-4; TRBD2 was called by the table and not checked on the DNA. TRBV21-1 corresponds to a pseudogene. The CDR3 is made up of 16 amino acids. This CDR3 is CASSKPWRESVDIQYF. CDR3 DNA: TGTGCCAGCAGCAAACCATGGCGGGAGAGCGTGGACATTCAGTACTTC.

V usage is TRBV27 and J usage is TRBJ1-1; tentatively, D is TRBD1 (5 bases). This CDR3 is built from 15 residues. Trimming took off 1 base at V and 0 bases at J, with 9 bases between the two ends. In germline, CDR1 is MNHEY, CDR2 SMNVEV (reference sequence). Here the CDR3 DNA reads TGTGCCAGCAGTTTATATGCGGGGGTGAACACTGAAGCTTTCTTT. Protein: CASSLYAGVNTEAFF.

The chain combines TRBV29-1 with TRBJ1-1; D remains unclear. The V end was cut by 4 bases, the J end by 4 bases, with 10 bases between. The CDR3 has 12 residues. Germline V gene sequence: CDR1 SQVTM, CDR2 ANQGSEA. The CDR3 nucleotides are TGCAGCGTTGGGGCCCTGAGCACTGAAGCTTTCTTT. Translation gives CSVGALSTEAFF.

This chain connects TRBV30 to TRBJ1-2; no firm D call. This CDR3 is 11 amino acids long. V lost 5 bases and J lost 3, with 7 bases in between. Germline V CDR1 and CDR2: GTSNPN, SVGIG (reference sequence). This CDR3 is CAWSQHYGYTF. The CDR3 DNA sequence: TGTGCCTGGTCACAGCACTATGGCTACACCTTC.

V usage is TRBV28 and J usage is TRBJ1-3; D gene unclear. V gave up 6 bases and J gave up 4 bases, with 10 bases separating them. CDR3 length: 13 residues. Looked up from germline, CDR1 is MDHEN and CDR2 is SYDVKM. The CDR3 nucleotides are TGTGCCAGCAGCCCCCAGTACGGAAACACCATATATTTT. Its protein is CASSPQYGNTIYF.

The chain recombines TRBV18 with TRBJ2-6; 8 nucleotides align to TRBD1. Looked up from germline, CDR1 is KGHSH and CDR2 is LQKENI. Trimming removed 8 bases from V and 2 bases from J; junction bases left unmatched: 8. This CDR3 comprises 16 residues. CDR3 sequence reads: CASAGQGKAGANVLTF. Written as DNA, the CDR3 is TGTGCCAGCGCAGGACAGGGTAAGGCTGGGGCCAACGTCCTGACTTTC.

The rearrangement joins TRBV7-9 to TRBJ2-7, with 9 bases that match TRBD1. This CDR3 is 15 amino acids long. Germline CDR1 and CDR2: SEHNR and FQNEAQ (reference sequence). The J segment lost 0 bases and the V segment lost 5 bases, leaving 5 bases of the junction unmatched. The CDR3, as DNA: TGTGCCAGCAGCCTCCGACAGGGGGTCTCCTACGAGCAGTACTTC. As protein: CASSLRQGVSYEQYF.

This chain uses TRBV18 with TRBJ2-3; TRBD2 aligns across 7 bases. The CDR3 is 13 amino acids. V shed 1 base and J 5 bases; nucleotides not matched to a gene: 0. The germline CDR1 and CDR2 sequences are KGHSH and LQKENI. CDR3 region: CASSPRGGDTQYF. Here the CDR3 DNA reads TGTGCCAGCTCACCACGGGGGGGAGATACGCAGTATTTT.